This T cell receptor beta chain was captured in a study of blood T cell repertoires in COVID-19. The CDR3 has 13 amino acids. V trimming: 6 bases; J trimming: 7 bases; junction bases outside the gene matches: 8. Germline V lookup: CDR1 LNHDA, CDR2 SQIVND (reference sequence). Sequenced by immunoSEQ multiplex PCR; TCRdb stores in-frame clones only, minus some. In the table there are 65,000 to 90,000 clones, 85% to 90% of which are singletons. The V gene is TRBV19, the J gene TRBJ1-1; 7 nucleotides match TRBD1. The receptor was isolated from an elderly woman in a cohort sampled during active or convalescent COVID-19. Sequenced material: peripheral blood. The DNA for the CDR3 is TGTGCCAGTAGCACTGGGGACAGAATTGAAGCTTTCTTT. Its protein product is CASSTGDRIEAFF.